One and the same sample provided the 21 T cell receptor beta chains below, sequenced in a study of T-cell reconstitution after alpha-beta-depleted transplantation in children listed by TCRdb under 2016. In the paper's terms, the treatment or condition label means: allogeneic hematopoietic cell transplantation with graft depleted of TCRalphabeta T cells and CD19 B cells. Library prep was done by PCR. Sequenced using an Illumina HiSeq 2500. To normalize quantification of the TCRbeta repertoire, the TCR libraries were built with molecular barcoding that relied on unique molecular identifiers. TCRdb reprocessing: public reads trimmed at Q25 with fastp, clones called with MiXCR, in-frame beta chains kept. Every entry covers one CDR3 protein and lists the most common genes and DNA from its rows. The sample records about 440,000 distinct CDR3 sequences, 43% of which are singletons. In total, the top ten clones hold around 29% of the sample.

Sequences were derived from PBMCs, sampled before TCRalphabeta/CD19-depleted stem cell transplant. The receptors originated from a girl aged 2-10 years with aplastic anemia, due to receive a stem cell transplant.

This clonotype has only a few counts. The chain has TRBV10-3 and TRBJ1-1, with 8 bases matching TRBD1. Per the germline V gene, CDR1 is ENHRY and CDR2 is SYGVKD. The CDR3 contains 18 residues. V lost 10 bases and J lost 0; bases outside the gene matches: 19. The CDR3 loop is CATSRQGPAVPVNTEAFF. In DNA form, the CDR3 reads TGTGCCACCTCTCGACAGGGGCCTGCCGTCCCTGTGAACACTGAAGCTTTCTTT.

In its sample, this clonotype was seen a few times. J is TRBJ2-1 and V is TRBV28, with a possible D match to TRBD2 (6 bases). With 5 bases removed from V and 7 bases from J, the gap between germline ends came to 18 bases. This CDR3 has 15 residues. Per the germline V gene, CDR1 is MDHEN and CDR2 is SYDVKM. CDR3 DNA: TGTGCCAGCAGTCGGGGCTCAGAGGGGAGGAATGAGCAGTTCTTC. This sequence encodes CASSRGSEGRNEQFF.

This clonotype was detected many times. The chain combines TRBV7-2 with TRBJ1-1; unclear D gene. Germline values: CDR1 SGHTA, CDR2 FQGNSA. V was clipped by 6 bases and J by 1 base, with 12 bases between them. The CDR3 is 14 amino acids. CDR3 coding DNA: TGTGCCAGCAGTTCACGGTCCGGGAACACTGAAGCTTTCTTT. Translated: CASSSRSGNTEAFF.

This clonotype was observed a handful of times. The rearrangement joins TRBV15 to TRBJ1-1, with TRBD1 as a possible D gene (6 bases). Trimming pared 1 base from V and 0 bases from J, leaving 15 bases between. The CDR3 is 17 residues long. Germline CDR1 is LNHNV and CDR2 is YYDKDF (reference sequence). For the CDR3, the DNA is TGTGCCACCAGCAGAGCTCTCAAGGACAGCCTGAACACTGAAGCTTTCTTT. Protein: CATSRALKDSLNTEAFF.

This clonotype showed up just a few times. This chain uses TRBV5-4 with TRBJ2-5, with D hard to call. CDR3 size: 14 residues. Germline-derived CDR1 and CDR2 are SGHNT and YYREEE (reference sequence). The V and J ends lost 3 bases and 1 base respectively, with 10 bases between them. The CDR3 loop is CASSSRTPQETQYF. The CDR3 coding sequence is TGTGCCAGCAGCTCTCGTACCCCCCAAGAGACCCAGTACTTC.

The V and J genes are TRBV5-4 and TRBJ2-2, with unresolved D. The CDR3 has 20 amino acids. The ends were cut back, 2 bases at V and 0 bases at J, with 23 bases in the middle. Germline CDR1 is SGHNT and CDR2 is YYREEE (reference sequence). DNA for the CDR3: TGTGCCAGCAGCTTTCCCCAGCTTGCTTACTTACTTACGAACACCGGGGAGCTGTTTTTT. Protein product: CASSFPQLAYLLTNTGELFF.

The V gene is TRBV5-1, the J gene TRBJ2-3; 7 nucleotides agree with TRBD2. CDR3 size: 15 residues. V dropped 4 bases and J dropped 4; count of bases not matched to a gene: 9. CDR1 is SGHRS, CDR2 YFSETQ, per germline. CDR3 DNA: TGCGCCAGCAGCGCCGCCTCGGGAGGATCAGATACGCAGTATTTT. The encoded protein is CASSAASGGSDTQYF. Complete variable domain (other parts from reference TRBV5-1 and TRBJ2-3): KAGVTQTPRYLIKTRGQQVTLSCSPISGHRSVSWYQQTPGQGLQFLFEYFSETQRNKGNFPGRFSGRQFSNSRSEMNVSTLELGDSALYLCASSAASGGSDTQYFGPGTRLTVL.

Concerning this clonotype itself: The junction shows a germline mismatch at one end, possibly a read error. This rearrangement joins TRBV7-7 to TRBJ2-1; D remains ambiguous. Germline V gives CDR1 SSHAT, CDR2 FNYEAQ (reference sequence). The CDR3 is 15 amino acids. CDR3 DNA: TGTGCTAGCAGCTCGGGCCCTACGTCGTACAATGAGCAGTTCTTC. This translates into CASSSGPTSYNEQFF.

The V call is TRBV6-2 or TRBV6-3, the J call TRBJ2-1; 7 nucleotides align to TRBD2. Germline-derived CDR1 and CDR2 are MNHEY and SVGEGT. The CDR3 contains 17 residues. Trimming removed 2 bases from V and 6 bases from J; junction bases left unmatched: 13. The CDR3 nucleotides are TGTGCCAGCAGTTACGCCCCGGGGTGGCGGGGGTCCAATGAGCAGTTCTTC. This translates into CASSYAPGWRGSNEQFF.

The J gene is TRBJ2-2, the V gene TRBV28; D remains ambiguous. This CDR3 has 15 amino acids. CDR1 MDHEN and CDR2 SYDVKM come from the germline V gene. Trimming pared 4 bases from V and 2 bases from J, leaving 11 bases between. CDR3 residues: CASSSLAVNTGELFF. The CDR3 DNA sequence: TGTGCCAGCAGTTCACTGGCAGTAAACACCGGGGAGCTGTTTTTT.

The sample holds many counts of this clonotype. The chain has TRBV3-1 and TRBJ2-1; D is ambiguous. From germline, CDR1 is LGHDT and CDR2 YNNKEL (reference sequence). This CDR3 region has 15 residues. Trimming stripped 1 base from V and 2 bases from J, with 9 bases between. DNA of the CDR3: TGTGCCAGCAGCCAAGCCCTAGTTGCCTACAATGAGCAGTTCTTC. Translation: CASSQALVAYNEQFF.

V gene TRBV20-1 combines with J gene TRBJ2-7, with D possibly TRBD1 on 5 matching bases. The CDR3 has 15 residues. CDR1 and CDR2 from the germline V gene are DFQATT and SNEGSKA (reference sequence). V lost 6 bases and J 0 bases, leaving 18 bases between the germline ends. Here the CDR3 reads CSAQGTRRSSYEQYF. Here the CDR3 DNA reads TGCAGTGCCCAGGGTACGAGACGTAGCTCCTACGAGCAGTACTTC.

This clonotype was recorded only once. This chain joins TRBV19 and TRBJ1-1, with a possible D match to TRBD1 (5 bases). V lost 4 bases and J lost 11, with 17 bases in between. The CDR3 length is 13 residues. Looked up from germline, CDR1 is LNHDA and CDR2 is SQIVND (reference sequence). The CDR3 is CASSTQGGRDAFF. The CDR3 DNA reads as TGTGCCAGTAGTACGCAAGGTGGACGGGACGCTTTCTTT.

This clonotype was seen ten or more times. The J gene is TRBJ2-1, the V gene TRBV6-5, with no clear D. V was shortened by 2 bases and J by 8 bases, with 4 bases between the two germline ends. There are 11 residues in the CDR3. CDR1 and CDR2 (germline): MNHEY, SVGAGI. CDR3 amino acids: CASSYIDEQFF. The DNA for the CDR3 is TGTGCCAGCAGTTACATCGATGAGCAGTTCTTC.

In this sample, this clonotype turned up a few times. The genes are TRBV4-2 and TRBJ1-3, with D possibly TRBD1 on 5 matching bases. The CDR3 contains 18 residues. Per the germline V gene, CDR1 is LGHNA and CDR2 is YNFKEQ. Trimming left V 0 bases short and J 4 bases short, with 19 bases between. As DNA, the CDR3 is TGTGCCAGCAGCCAAGAAAACGTTATCGGGGCGCGAGGAAACACCATATATTTT. This gives the protein CASSQENVIGARGNTIYF.

Only a few counts were recorded for this clonotype. The chain has TRBV5-1 and TRBJ2-7; 11 bases fit TRBD1. The germline CDR1 and CDR2 sequences are SGHRS and YFSETQ. This CDR3 has 13 residues. After removal of 4 bases from V and 5 bases from J, the junction contained 2 bases not matched to a gene. CDR3 amino acids: CASSRDRGDEQYF. The CDR3 region has the DNA TGCGCCAGCAGCCGGGACAGGGGGGACGAGCAGTACTTC.

This clonotype was seen ten or more times. V usage is TRBV5-8 and J usage is TRBJ2-1, with D uncertain. Between the trimmed V and J ends, which lost 6 bases and 0 bases, there was a span of 7 bases. Germline V gives CDR1 SGHTS, CDR2 YDEGEE. The CDR3 has 13 residues. The CDR3 nucleotides are TGTGCCAGCAAACAAAGCTCCTACAATGAGCAGTTCTTC. Protein product: CASKQSSYNEQFF.

The chain recombines TRBV2 with TRBJ2-3; 8 bases line up with TRBD2. The germline V gene encodes CDR1 SNHLY and CDR2 FYNNEI. After removal of 8 bases from V and 0 bases from J, the junction contained 7 bases not matched to a gene. The CDR3 runs to 15 residues. The CDR3 spells CASGVGGASTDTQYF. Here the CDR3 DNA reads TGTGCCAGCGGGGTCGGGGGGGCGAGCACAGATACGCAGTATTTT.

A few counts support this clonotype. The chain recombines TRBV7-6 with TRBJ2-1; 7 bases align to TRBD1. Trimming at V came to 6 bases and at J to 0 bases, leaving 8 bases not matched to a gene. This CDR3 region has 16 residues. The germline V gene has CDR1 SGHVS and CDR2 FNYEAQ. Here the CDR3 reads CASSPGQALSYNEQFF. Written as DNA, the CDR3 is TGTGCCAGCAGTCCCGGACAGGCGCTCTCCTACAATGAGCAGTTCTTC.

At least ten counts were recorded for this clonotype. The rearrangement joins TRBV7-2 to TRBJ2-5; D is uncertain. CDR3 length equals 13 residues. Germline V gene data show CDR1 as SGHTA and CDR2 as FQGNSA. Trimming cost V 3 bases and J 2 bases, with 7 bases left between them. CDR3 coding DNA: TGTGCCAGCAGCTTGACATGGCAAGAGACCCAGTACTTC. This sequence encodes CASSLTWQETQYF. Combining the CDR3 with reference TRBV7-2 and TRBJ2-5 gives the whole variable domain GAGVSQSPSNKVTEKGKDVELRCDPISGHTALYWYRQSLGQGLEFLIYFQGNSAPDKSGLPSDRFSAERTGGSVSTLTIQRTQQEDSAVYLCASSLTWQETQYFGPGTRLLVL.

This clonotype was seen repeatedly, ten times or more. The V and J genes are TRBV5-1 and TRBJ2-1; D may be TRBD2 (5 bases). This CDR3 contains 16 residues. The germline CDR1 and CDR2 sequences are SGHRS and YFSETQ. V shed 4 bases and J shed 0 bases, with 14 bases lying between them. The CDR3 DNA reads as TGCGCCAGCAGCCTTGGACTGGAGAGCTCCTACAATGAGCAGTTCTTC. The encoded protein is CASSLGLESSYNEQFF.